This section outlines one TCR beta chain sequence together with its context. Trimming removed 4 bases from V and 5 bases from J; junction bases left unmatched: 6. The CDR3 consists of 13 residues. The germline CDR1 and CDR2 sequences are GTSNPN and SVGIG (reference sequence). Library preparation (for TCRbeta) was performed with unique molecular identifiers. TCRdb redid the calling of the PCR reads with MiXCR, one entry per CDR3 protein. The repertoire holds roughly 500,000 distinct CDR3 sequences, over 25% seen once, with roughly 2.5% in the top ten. These data are taken from a study of T-cell reconstitution after alpha-beta-depleted transplantation in children.

The origin of this receptor is a human donor who donated a stem cell graft to a child with aplastic anemia. This chain uses TRBV30 with TRBJ2-5; 8 nucleotides align to TRBD1. The sequenced sample was PBMCs from the stem cell graft donor, obtained from the stem cell graft. The CDR3 reads CAWIRTGSETQYF. The CDR3 DNA reads as TGTGCCTGGATTCGGACAGGGTCGGAGACCCAGTACTTC.